Below, 31 T cell receptor beta chains from the same sample are listed, as sequenced in a study of cytomegalovirus exposure and HLA in healthy donors. Measured with immunoSEQ multiplex PCR; TCRdb has only the in-frame clones, and not every one. Of about 160,000 clones listed, about nine tenths were seen once; the top ten hold under 7%. Sequenced sample: PBMCs. Receptors were obtained from a woman aged 25 to 39 in good health and CMV-seronegative.

J is TRBJ1-5 and V is TRBV28, with 8 bases aligning to TRBD1. Germline CDR1 and CDR2: MDHEN and SYDVKM. The junction had 8 bases not matched to a gene; V was cut back by 4 bases and J by 6 bases. The CDR3 totals 15 residues. CDR3: CASSSNTGGGQPQHF. Written as DNA, the CDR3 is TGTGCCAGCAGTTCAAATACAGGGGGTGGTCAGCCCCAGCATTTT.

The chain employs TRBV9 and TRBJ1-3; D is uncertain. The germline gives CDR1 SGDLS, CDR2 YYNGEE. With 3 bases removed from V and 0 bases from J, the gap between germline ends came to 10 bases. The CDR3 runs 15 residues. As DNA, the CDR3 is TGTGCCAGCAGCGACGGGATGAGCTCTGGAAACACCATATATTTT. Encoded protein: CASSDGMSSGNTIYF.

The J gene is TRBJ2-4, the V gene TRBV6-1, with D hard to call. Trimming cost V 3 bases and J 8 bases, with 14 bases left between them. Germline assignment: CDR1 MNHNS and CDR2 SASEGT. This CDR3 has 14 amino acids. The CDR3 loop reads CASSDFGGRDIQYF. The CDR3 nucleotides are TGTGCCAGCAGTGATTTTGGTGGTAGGGACATTCAGTACTTC.

This chain links TRBV9 with TRBJ2-5, with 11 bases identical to TRBD2. Trimming at V came to 0 bases and at J to 3 bases, leaving 1 base not matched to a gene. The CDR3 is made up of 15 amino acids. Germline V gene lookup returns CDR1 SGDLS and CDR2 YYNGEE. CDR3 residues: CASSVGGLAEETQYF. The CDR3 bases are TGTGCCAGCAGCGTAGGGGGACTAGCGGAAGAGACCCAGTACTTC.

This clone has a single count. The chain is built from TRBV7-6 and TRBJ1-5, with 11 bases identical to TRBD1. The CDR3 consists of 13 residues. The V gene end was trimmed by 5 bases and the J gene end by 13 bases; junction bases not matched to a gene: 7. Per the germline V gene, CDR1 is SGHVS and CDR2 is FNYEAQ. The chain's CDR3 is CASSPGQGDWQHF. The DNA for the CDR3 is TGTGCCAGCAGCCCGGGACAGGGGGACTGGCAGCATTTT.

The V gene is TRBV5-5, the J gene TRBJ2-7; 10 bases agree with TRBD2. Germline lookup yields CDR1 SGHKS and CDR2 YYEKEE (reference sequence). This CDR3 has 15 residues. The ends lost 0 bases at V and 6 bases at J; junction bases unmatched: 6. The CDR3 region has the DNA TGTGCCAGCAGCTTGGTGTCTAGCGGGAGTCCCGAGCAGTACTTC. Its translation: CASSLVSSGSPEQYF.

The DNA for the CDR3 is TGTGCCAGCAGCCCTGAGAGGGCCCGAAATGAGCAGTTCTTC. It specifies CASSPERARNEQFF. The chain employs TRBV6-5 and TRBJ2-1; D might be TRBD2 (5 bases). CDR1 MNHEY and CDR2 SVGAGI come from the germline V gene. V was cut by 6 bases and J by 7 bases, with 16 bases left in between. There are 14 residues in the CDR3.

This chain links TRBV30 with TRBJ2-7, with 7 bases identical to TRBD1. This CDR3 is built from 14 residues. The J segment lost 0 bases and the V segment lost 5 bases, leaving 7 bases of the junction unmatched. The V gene's germline CDR1 is GTSNPN and CDR2 SVGIG (reference sequence). The CDR3 DNA follows: TGTGCCTGGGTAGGGGACAGTAGCTCCTACGAGCAGTACTTC. This codes for CAWVGDSSSYEQYF. Full variable domain (remainder filled in from reference TRBV30 and TRBJ2-7): SQTIHQWPATLVQPVGSPLSLECTVEGTSNPNLYWYRQAAGRGLQLLFYSVGIGQISSEVPQNLSASRPQDRQFILSSKKLLLSDSGFYLCAWVGDSSSYEQYFGPGTRLTVT.

The chain combines TRBV5-8 with TRBJ1-1; D perhaps matches TRBD1 (5 bases). Germline CDR1 SGHTS, CDR2 YDEGEE. Trimming removed 5 bases from V and 6 bases from J, with 14 bases in between. CDR3 length: 13 residues. CDR3: CASRRSRVAEAFF. Written as DNA, the CDR3 is TGTGCCAGCAGACGGTCCAGGGTGGCTGAAGCTTTCTTT.

This clone was picked up a small number of times. The genes are TRBV2 and TRBJ1-5; a possible D gene is TRBD1 (6 bases). Germline lookup yields CDR1 SNHLY and CDR2 FYNNEI. Trimming pared 7 bases from V and 7 bases from J, leaving 20 bases between. This CDR3 has 15 residues. CDR3 DNA: TGTGCCAGCATGGGGCGACTGGGGGGGCACCAGCCCCAGCATTTT. Translated, it gives CASMGRLGGHQPQHF.

This sequence joins TRBV30 and TRBJ1-2; D not certain. The CDR3 consists of 14 residues. In germline, CDR1 is GTSNPN, CDR2 SVGIG (reference sequence). V was trimmed by 0 bases and J by 1 base, leaving 9 bases between them. This chain's CDR3 is CAWSVSRRNYGYTF. In DNA form, the CDR3 reads TGTGCCTGGAGTGTATCTAGGCGTAACTATGGCTACACCTTC.

The V and J genes are TRBV5-1 and TRBJ1-5; a weak D match, TRBD1 (5 bases). CDR3 length equals 13 residues. Looked up from germline, CDR1 is SGHRS and CDR2 is YFSETQ. Trimming cost V 5 bases and J 5 bases, with 11 bases left between them. In DNA, the CDR3 is TGCGCCAGCAGACCGGACATCCATCAGCCCCAGCATTTT. This codes for CASRPDIHQPQHF.

This chain uses TRBV4-3 with TRBJ1-6; the D gene is possibly TRBD1 (6 bases). In germline, CDR1 is LGHNA, CDR2 YSLEER. The CDR3 spans 15 residues. The V gene lost 4 bases and the J gene lost 6 bases, with 13 bases spanning the gap. CDR3 loop: CASSRSWTVNSPLHF. The CDR3 DNA follows: TGCGCCAGCAGCCGTTCATGGACAGTTAATTCACCCCTCCACTTT.

As DNA, the CDR3 is TGTGCCAGCAGTTACTCTCACGGTGGAACTGAAGCTTTCTTT. It yields the protein CASSYSHGGTEAFF. The chain carries TRBV6-5 and TRBJ1-1; unclear D gene. The CDR3 is made up of 14 amino acids. CDR1 is MNHEY and CDR2 is SVGAGI in the germline V gene. With 0 bases removed from V and 5 bases from J, the gap between germline ends came to 10 bases.

This rearrangement joins TRBV14 to TRBJ2-7; D might be TRBD1 or TRBD2, each matching 5 bases. The V gene's germline CDR1 is SGHDN and CDR2 FVKESK. The CDR3 extends over 14 amino acids. V lost 5 bases and J lost 4, with 15 bases in between. Here the CDR3 reads CASSTGTRVYEQYF. CDR3 nucleotides: TGTGCCAGCAGCACCGGGACCAGGGTATACGAGCAGTACTTC. Using reference TRBV14 and TRBJ2-7 for the parts outside the CDR3, the full variable domain is EAGVTQFPSHSVIEKGQTVTLRCDPISGHDNLYWYRRVMGKEIKFLLHFVKESKQDESGMPNNRFLAERTGGTYSTLKVQPAELEDSGVYFCASSTGTRVYEQYFGPGTRLTVT.

The chain links TRBV6-1 to TRBJ1-2; TRBD1 is a possible D gene (5 bases). Germline lookup yields CDR1 MNHNS and CDR2 SASEGT. V was pared by 8 bases and J by 6 bases, with 10 bases between. The CDR3 runs to 11 residues. Here the CDR3 reads CASARGHGYTF. The CDR3 nucleotides read TGTGCCAGCGCACGGGGCCATGGCTACACCTTC.

This clone was seen a handful of times. The chain combines TRBV2 with TRBJ1-2; D may be TRBD1 (5 bases). Trimming left V 3 bases short and J 2 bases short, with 10 bases between. CDR3 length: 14 amino acids. Germline V gives CDR1 SNHLY, CDR2 FYNNEI. CDR3 DNA: TGTGCCAGCAGTGATGAGGAGGGGAACTATGGCTACACCTTC. It specifies CASSDEEGNYGYTF.

In DNA, the CDR3 is TGTGCCAGTAGTATAGGTCGGACAGGGCGAGAGACCCAGTACTTC. Translation gives CASSIGRTGRETQYF. The chain recombines TRBV19 with TRBJ2-5; 8 bases align to TRBD1. The CDR3 runs to 15 residues. CDR1 LNHDA and CDR2 SQIVND come from the germline V gene (reference sequence). Germline trimming cut 1 base from V and 4 bases from J; bases unmatched to any gene: 5.

The V and J genes are TRBV19 and TRBJ2-1, with 12 bases aligning to TRBD2. Germline V lookup: CDR1 LNHDA, CDR2 SQIVND (reference sequence). The J segment lost 7 bases and the V segment lost 11 bases, leaving 9 bases of the junction unmatched. CDR3 length equals 14 residues. The CDR3 region is CAAQRLAGGNEQFF. CDR3 in DNA: TGTGCCGCCCAAAGGCTAGCGGGAGGGAATGAGCAGTTCTTC.

This clone appeared once. The chain joins TRBV9 to TRBJ2-7; 8 nucleotides line up with TRBD1. Trimming cost V 0 bases and J 3 bases; bases outside gene matches: 5. The germline V gene has CDR1 SGDLS and CDR2 YYNGEE. This CDR3 is built from 15 residues. The CDR3 is CASSVGAGQVYEQYF. DNA of the CDR3: TGTGCCAGCAGCGTAGGGGCGGGACAGGTCTACGAGCAGTACTTC.

This clone was detected only a few times. V and J are TRBV14 and TRBJ1-1; no definite D call. The CDR3 has 13 amino acids. Trimming cost V 6 bases and J 3 bases, with 11 bases left between them. In germline, CDR1 is SGHDN, CDR2 FVKESK. The CDR3 DNA is TGTGCCAGCAGGGGCCTTGGGGACACTGAAGCTTTCTTT. It yields the protein CASRGLGDTEAFF. The variable domain in full, completed from reference TRBV14 and TRBJ1-1, reads EAGVTQFPSHSVIEKGQTVTLRCDPISGHDNLYWYRRVMGKEIKFLLHFVKESKQDESGMPNNRFLAERTGGTYSTLKVQPAELEDSGVYFCASRGLGDTEAFFGQGTRLTVV.

The rearrangement uses TRBV29-1 and TRBJ2-2, with 8 bases matching TRBD1. The V segment lost 5 bases and the J segment 6 bases; nucleotides outside the gene matches: 5. The CDR3 has 13 residues. CDR1 SQVTM and CDR2 ANQGSEA come from the germline V gene. CDR3 DNA: TGCAGCGTTCATGAGACAGGGGCCGGGGAGCTGTTTTTT. Its protein product is CSVHETGAGELFF.

The chain is built from TRBV5-6 and TRBJ2-7; D remains unclear. V gave up 6 bases and J gave up 0 bases, with 16 bases separating them. The CDR3 loop spans 15 amino acids. Germline CDR1 reads SGHDT; CDR2 reads YYEEEE. CDR3 sequence reads: CASNDAGFSSYEQYF. CDR3 coding DNA: TGTGCCAGCAACGACGCCGGGTTCAGCTCCTACGAGCAGTACTTC.

This chain links TRBV29-1 with TRBJ1-1, with 8 bases that match TRBD1. Germline V gene data show CDR1 as SQVTM and CDR2 as ANQGSEA. Unmatched junction bases numbered 6, after V lost 7 bases and J lost 2 bases. This CDR3 comprises 13 residues. CDR3 nucleotides: TGCAGCGATTCAGGGGGCGTAAACACTGAAGCTTTCTTT. It yields the protein CSDSGGVNTEAFF.

The CDR3 sequence is CASSYGTATYEQYF. In DNA, the CDR3 is TGTGCCAGCAGCTACGGGACAGCCACCTACGAGCAGTACTTC. The genes are TRBV5-5 and TRBJ2-7, with 7 nucleotides matching TRBD1. Losses at the gene ends were 3 bases for V and 2 bases for J; bases not matched to a gene: 5. This CDR3 contains 14 residues. Germline CDR1 is SGHKS and CDR2 is YYEKEE (reference sequence).

This clone appeared once. This chain joins TRBV28 and TRBJ1-5; 7 positions match TRBD1. V was pared by 4 bases and J by 3 bases, with 6 bases of the junction left unmatched. Germline CDR1 reads MDHEN; CDR2 reads SYDVKM. CDR3 length: 15 amino acids. CDR3 sequence (DNA): TGTGCCAGCAGTTCGACGACAGGGTCCAATCAGCCCCAGCATTTT. Residues: CASSSTTGSNQPQHF.

The chain employs TRBV5-5 and TRBJ2-1; D possibly matches TRBD1 or TRBD2 (5 bases each). Germline CDR1 is SGHKS and CDR2 is YYEKEE (reference sequence). With 0 bases removed from V and 2 bases from J, the gap between germline ends came to 21 bases. The CDR3 length is 19 residues. CDR3 residues: CASSLAVGEGSRPYNEQFF. The CDR3 nucleotides read TGTGCCAGCAGCTTGGCCGTAGGCGAGGGGTCTCGACCCTACAATGAGCAGTTCTTC.

This clone came up once. The rearrangement joins TRBV27 to TRBJ2-1, with TRBD2 matching 10 bases. The V segment lost 6 bases and the J segment 4 bases; nucleotides outside the gene matches: 6. The CDR3 consists of 15 residues. Germline loops: CDR1 MNHEY, CDR2 SMNVEV (reference sequence). CDR3 sequence: CASRTKREGYNEQFF. Written as DNA, the CDR3 is TGTGCCAGCAGGACAAAGCGGGAGGGTTACAATGAGCAGTTCTTC.

CDR3 in DNA: TGCGCCAGCAGCTTGGTGGCTAGCGGCTACAATGAGCAGTTCTTC. Translation gives CASSLVASGYNEQFF. This chain joins TRBV5-1 and TRBJ2-1; 7 nucleotides align to TRBD2. The CDR3 is made up of 15 amino acids. Germline trimming cut 0 bases from V and 3 bases from J; bases unmatched to any gene: 3. Germline loops: CDR1 SGHRS, CDR2 YFSETQ. Variable domain in full (rest from reference TRBV5-1 and TRBJ2-1): KAGVTQTPRYLIKTRGQQVTLSCSPISGHRSVSWYQQTPGQGLQFLFEYFSETQRNKGNFPGRFSGRQFSNSRSEMNVSTLELGDSALYLCASSLVASGYNEQFFGPGTRLTVL.

The chain carries TRBV19 and TRBJ1-2, with 7 positions matching TRBD1. Germline V lookup: CDR1 LNHDA, CDR2 SQIVND (reference sequence). With V trimmed by 6 bases and J by 8 bases, 9 bases remained unmatched. The CDR3 has 13 amino acids. The CDR3 loop is CASSTTGDRGYTF. CDR3 DNA: TGTGCCAGTAGCACCACAGGGGACAGAGGCTACACCTTC.

The genes are TRBV19 and TRBJ2-1, with a possible D match to TRBD1 (6 bases). Germline V lookup: CDR1 LNHDA, CDR2 SQIVND (reference sequence). CDR3 length equals 13 residues. The V and J ends lost 3 bases and 6 bases respectively, with 9 bases between them. The CDR3 DNA sequence: TGTGCCAGTAGTATCGTCAGGGGCAATGAGCAGTTCTTC. Protein: CASSIVRGNEQFF.